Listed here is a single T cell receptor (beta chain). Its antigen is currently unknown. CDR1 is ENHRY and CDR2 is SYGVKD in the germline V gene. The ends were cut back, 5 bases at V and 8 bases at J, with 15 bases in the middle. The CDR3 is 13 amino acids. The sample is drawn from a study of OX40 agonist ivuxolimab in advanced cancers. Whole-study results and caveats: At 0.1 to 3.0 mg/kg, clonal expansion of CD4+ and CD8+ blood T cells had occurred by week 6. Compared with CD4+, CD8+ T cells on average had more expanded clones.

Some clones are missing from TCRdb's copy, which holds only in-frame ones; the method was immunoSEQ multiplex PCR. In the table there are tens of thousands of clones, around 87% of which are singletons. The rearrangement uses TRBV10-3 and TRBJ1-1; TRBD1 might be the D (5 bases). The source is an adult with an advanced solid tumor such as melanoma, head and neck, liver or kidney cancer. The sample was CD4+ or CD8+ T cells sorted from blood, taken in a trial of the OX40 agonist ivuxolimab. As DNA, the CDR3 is TGTGCCATCAGTCTTCGACAGTACGAAGAAGCTTTCTTT. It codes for CAISLRQYEEAFF.